This T cell receptor beta chain was captured in a study of post-analysis software for immune sequencing data. The CDR3 loop spans 16 amino acids. The V end was cut by 3 bases, the J end by 0 bases, with 14 bases between. Germline assignment: CDR1 MGHDK and CDR2 SYGVNS. Unique molecular identifiers had been added to the TCR beta cDNA libraries. TCRdb used MiXCR to reprocess the PCR reads, holding one entry per CDR3 protein. Altogether about 820,000 distinct CDR3 sequences are present, approximately 53% being singletons, with the ten largest covering about 4.8%. Study-level results: Compared with controls, patients had more of about five TRBV segments, including TRBV5-6, TRBV5-1 and TRBV20-1. For normalized Chao1 diversity, multiple sclerosis patients scored significantly lower than controls did. Strong co-clustering by F measure linked samples that shared a preparation batch.

With regard to this clonotype: The target antigen is unknown.

The origin of this receptor is a girl aged 10-17 years with multiple sclerosis. The chain employs TRBV25-1 and TRBJ2-5; D not resolved. Sequenced material: blood. Written as DNA, the CDR3 is TGTGCCAGCAGTGACGATCCCGGGCGGTACCAAGAGACCCAGTACTTC. Its protein product is CASSDDPGRYQETQYF.